The sequence of this T cell receptor beta chain was determined in a study of T-cell memory formation after mild COVID-19. As for the study in general: The study found TCR clusters largely donor specific. Study-wide findings and caveats: Clones that contracted from day 15 to 85 were balanced CD4/CD8, while later expanders leaned CD4+. The study detected some responding clones in pre-infection memory, suggesting cross-reactive memory joined. For contracting clones, CD4+ ones sat mainly in CM and EM, CD8+ in EMRA.

To note about this clonotype: Its matching antigen is unknown.

Germline V gives CDR1 SEHNR, CDR2 FQNEAQ (reference sequence). V shed 4 bases, J shed 6 bases, and the junction held 13 bases outside the gene matches. The CDR3 loop spans 17 amino acids. TCRdb itself ran the 5' RACE reads through MiXCR, one entry per CDR3 protein. This sample yields 120,000 or so distinct CDR3 sequences, of which about 5.9% are seen a single time; under 2.5% belongs to the top ten. Input material: PBMCs or a T cell subset sorted from them (not recorded which). The clonotype comes from an adult woman who had mild COVID-19 (a few samples of this study predate the infection). Cell type and time point are not known. The chain uses TRBV7-9 and TRBJ2-2, with 8 bases matching TRBD1. The CDR3 is CASSSPQGAGTSGELFF. CDR3 bases: TGTGCCAGCAGCTCCCCTCAGGGGGCGGGCACCTCCGGGGAGCTGTTTTTT.